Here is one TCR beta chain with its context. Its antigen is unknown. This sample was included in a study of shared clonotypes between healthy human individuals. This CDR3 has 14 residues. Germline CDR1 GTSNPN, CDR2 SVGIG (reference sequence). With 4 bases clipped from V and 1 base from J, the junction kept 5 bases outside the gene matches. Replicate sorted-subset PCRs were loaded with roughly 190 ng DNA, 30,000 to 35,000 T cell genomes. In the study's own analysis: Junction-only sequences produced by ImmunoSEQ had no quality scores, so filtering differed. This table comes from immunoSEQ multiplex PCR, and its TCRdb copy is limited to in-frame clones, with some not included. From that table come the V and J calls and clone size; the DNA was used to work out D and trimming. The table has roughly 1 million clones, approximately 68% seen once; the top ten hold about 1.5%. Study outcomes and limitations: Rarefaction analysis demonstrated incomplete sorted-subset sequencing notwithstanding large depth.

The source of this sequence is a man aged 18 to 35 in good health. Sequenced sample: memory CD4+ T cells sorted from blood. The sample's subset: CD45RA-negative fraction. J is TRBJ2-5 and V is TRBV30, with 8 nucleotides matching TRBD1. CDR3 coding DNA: TGTGCCTGGAATAGACAGGGGTTCCAAGAGACCCAGTACTTC. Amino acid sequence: CAWNRQGFQETQYF.